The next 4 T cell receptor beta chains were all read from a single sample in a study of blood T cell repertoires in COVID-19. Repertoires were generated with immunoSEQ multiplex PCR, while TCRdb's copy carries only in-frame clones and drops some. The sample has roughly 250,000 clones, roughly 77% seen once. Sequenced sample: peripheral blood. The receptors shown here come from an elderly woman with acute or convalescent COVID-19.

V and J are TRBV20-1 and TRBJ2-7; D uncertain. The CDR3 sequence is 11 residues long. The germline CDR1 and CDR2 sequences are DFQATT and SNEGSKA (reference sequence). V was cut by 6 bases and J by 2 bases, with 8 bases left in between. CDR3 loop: CSAPEAYEQYF. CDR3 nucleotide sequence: TGCAGTGCCCCTGAGGCCTACGAGCAGTACTTC.

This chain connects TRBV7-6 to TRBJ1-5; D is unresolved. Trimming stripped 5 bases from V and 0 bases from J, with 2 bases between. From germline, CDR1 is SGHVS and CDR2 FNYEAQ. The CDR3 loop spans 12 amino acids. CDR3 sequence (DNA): TGTGCCAGCAGCCATAGCAATCAGCCCCAGCATTTT. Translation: CASSHSNQPQHF.

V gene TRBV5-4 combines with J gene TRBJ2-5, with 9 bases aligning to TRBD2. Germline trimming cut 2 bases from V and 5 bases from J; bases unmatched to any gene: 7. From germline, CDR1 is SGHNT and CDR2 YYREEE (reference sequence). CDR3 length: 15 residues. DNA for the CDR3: TGTGCCAGCAGCTTTCGAGCGGGAGGCGGTGAGACCCAGTACTTC. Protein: CASSFRAGGGETQYF.

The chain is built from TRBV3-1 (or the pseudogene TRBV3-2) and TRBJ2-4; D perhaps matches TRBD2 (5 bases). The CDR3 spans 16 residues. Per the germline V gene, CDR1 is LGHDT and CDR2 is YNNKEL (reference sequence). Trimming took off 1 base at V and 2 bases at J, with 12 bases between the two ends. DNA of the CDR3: TGTGCCAGCAGCCAAGTGGCGGGTAACACCAAAAACATTCAGTACTTC. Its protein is CASSQVAGNTKNIQYF.